A selection of T cell receptor beta chains follows, all from one sample in a study of immune heterogeneity within non-small cell lung tumors. TCRdb fed the multiplex PCR reads into MiXCR, producing one record per CDR3 protein. The sample consists of approximately 3,200 distinct CDR3 sequences, more than 50% of them appearing once. Sequenced input: lung tumor tissue. All receptors derive from a man aged 55 to 70 with non-small cell lung cancer. The CDR3 runs from the conserved cysteine through the conserved F or W. A D gene is named only where the DNA matches it firmly. A row's size may be missing; if present it is once, few, many or a size class.

clone size	D gene	V gene	J gene	CDR3 DNA	CDR3 protein
.	TRBD1	TRBV28	TRBJ2-5	TGTGCCAGCAGTGCAAGCGCAGGGGGCGGGGAGACCCAGTACTTC	CASSASAGGGETQYF
.	.	TRBV19	TRBJ2-1	TGTGCCAGTAGCTCCCTGGGCGGGGAAGCCAATGAGCAGTTCTTC	CASSSLGGEANEQFF
.	TRBD1	TRBV11-3	TRBJ2-7	TGTGCCAGCAGCCCCAATTGGGGACAGAGGGACGAGCAGTACTTC	CASSPNWGQRDEQYF
medium-sized	.	TRBV6-5	TRBJ1-1	TGTGCCAGCAGTTACACGGGGGTAGTGACTGAAGCTTTCTTT	CASSYTGVVTEAFF
.	.	TRBV30	TRBJ1-6	TGTGCCTGGAGGTCTCCAGGGAGCTCCTATAATTCACCCCTCCACTTT	CAWRSPGSSYNSPLHF
medium-sized	.	TRBV27	TRBJ2-1	TGTGCCAGCAGTTGGGACCTCCTCAATGAGCAGTTCTTC	CASSWDLLNEQFF
medium-sized	TRBD2	TRBV15	TRBJ2-1	TGTGCCACCGGACCCGGGACTAGCGGGAGGCACAATGAGCAGTTCTTC	CATGPGTSGRHNEQFF
large	.	TRBV2	TRBJ2-7	TGTGCCAGCGGACAGCCCTACTCCTACGAGCAGTACTTC	CASGQPYSYEQYF
.	TRBD1	TRBV28	TRBJ1-6	TGTGCCAGCAGTTTCAGGGGGAACAATTCACCCCTCCACTTT	CASSFRGNNSPLHF
once	.	TRBV7-2	TRBJ1-6	TGTGCCAGCAGCTCTCAAACAGGGAATTCACCCCTCCACTTT	CASSSQTGNSPLHF
medium-sized	.	TRBV5-6	TRBJ2-5	TGTGCCAGCAGCCACAGCCACAGTGGCTTTGGGAAGACCCAGTACTTC	CASSHSHSGFGKTQYF
.	.	TRBV6-1	TRBJ2-7	TGTGCCAGCAGTGAAGCCCCCTGGGAGCCGACCTACGAGCAGTACTTC	CASSEAPWEPTYEQYF
.	.	TRBV6-5	TRBJ2-7	TGTGCCAGCAGTTACGTTGGAGGGGGCAGAGGGTACGAGCAGTACTTC	CASSYVGGGRGYEQYF
.	.	TRBV27	TRBJ2-1	TGTGCCAGCACGAATTCGGAGACAACCCCCTACAATGAGCAGTTCTTC	CASTNSETTPYNEQFF
few	TRBD1	TRBV7-9	TRBJ2-7	TGTGCCAGCAGCTTTGGGGACAGGGCGGACTACGAGCAGTACTTC	CASSFGDRADYEQYF
.	TRBD2	TRBV6-1	TRBJ2-7	TGTGCCAGCAGCCGGGGGGCCTACGAGCAGTACTTC	CASSRGAYEQYF
.	.	TRBV28	TRBJ1-2	TGTGCCAGCAGATTTGGGACAAGCTATGGCTACACCTTC	CASRFGTSYGYTF
.	.	TRBV5-5	TRBJ2-7	TGTGCCAGCAGCTTATCTTCCGAGCAGTACTTC	CASSLSSEQYF
.	.	TRBV12-3/TRBV12-4	TRBJ1-2	TGTGCCAGCAGTTTTAGGGCAGGCGATGGCTACACCTTC	CASSFRAGDGYTF
.	.	TRBV4-2	TRBJ2-7	TGTGCCAGCAGCCAAGGTGGACAGACCTACGAGCAGTACTTC	CASSQGGQTYEQYF
large	TRBD2	TRBV27	TRBJ2-1	TGTGCCAGCAGTTTCACGGGAGGCCAAAGGGAGCAGTTCTTC	CASSFTGGQREQFF
once	.	TRBV30	TRBJ1-2	TGTGCCTGGAGTGTAGGGGGATCGGATGGCTACACCTTC	CAWSVGGSDGYTF
.	.	TRBV12-3/TRBV12-4	TRBJ2-3	TGTGCCAGCAGTTTACGGGGGGCGGGAGATACGCAGTATTTT	CASSLRGAGDTQYF
medium-sized	.	TRBV11-3	TRBJ2-3	TGTGCCAGCAGCTTAGGCGATACGCAGTATTTT	CASSLGDTQYF